This T cell receptor beta chain was identified during a study of blood T cell repertoires in COVID-19 (dated by TCRdb to the early 2020s). Background for the entire study: Samples from collaborators originated in the United States, Italy and Spain and spanned both the acute and convalescent phases of COVID-19. The prospective study material was composed of cDNA or gDNA derived from T cells, B-cell-depleted T cells, or PBMCs. The dataset comprised deeply sampled blood TCRbeta repertoires from subjects exposed to, actively infected with, or recovered from COVID-19. A freely available public database, intended as a resource for researchers studying the immune response to SARS-CoV-2, is where the repertoires were released. Samples came from the ongoing ImmuneRACE study (first 160 participants) plus 1,254 subjects from 6 global collaborators. A de-identified subject ID, COVID-19 status, age in years and sex were almost always included in the sample metadata. HLA class I and class II types, where available, came from metadata supplied by the sample provider rather than from assay-based typing.

With respect to this clone: The antigen this receptor binds is unknown. No per-base quality is available; no much larger clone lies one base away.

The collaborating institutions used their own protocols to collect whole blood in K2EDTA tubes. For TCRbeta analysis, collaborators shipped samples as frozen whole blood, isolated PBMCs, or DNA extracted from either of those sample types. The immunoSEQ Assay, a bias-controlled multiplex PCR, was used to amplify TCRbeta CDR3 regions from genomic DNA. As for the original processing: Within the assay, amplification of reference gene primers was used to estimate how many nucleated cells each sample contained. To quantify the absolute abundance of each unique TCRbeta CDR3 rearrangement, sequence reads were collapsed and filtered. Productive Simpson clonality was computed per sample as the square root of Simpson's diversity index over productive rearrangements. Held by TCRdb, this immuneACCESS table contains in-frame sequences only and omits some clones. Under half of the omission traces to an unresolved V gene where checked; the cause of the rest is unknown. That table supplies the V and J calls and clone size; D and trimming were determined from the DNA. This sample lists 85,000 to 100,000 clones; less than 75% were detected once. 20% to 25% of the sample is taken by the ten largest.

Findings and caveats that apply to the study as a whole: The quantity of clinical and demographic metadata differed by source and by participant and was supplied without curation.

The CDR3 spans 18 residues, from the cysteine through the phenylalanine. Of all the DNA, just the CDR3 is kept, 54 bases in frame from base 1. As encoded in the germline V gene, CDR1 is SGHRS while CDR2 is YFSETQ. The V end gives up 0 bases and the J end 7 bases, leaving 14 bases in the junction not matched to a gene. Sequences were obtained from peripheral blood. Recombination connected TRBV5-1 to TRBJ1-2; a stretch of 11 junction bases matches TRBD1. This clonotype was obtained from a woman aged 60-75 years in a cohort sampled during active or convalescent COVID-19. The CDR3: CASSLALSPGQGESGYTF. Read as DNA, the sequence is TGCGCCAGCAGCTTGGCCCTGAGTCCGGGACAGGGGGAAAGTGGCTACACCTTC.